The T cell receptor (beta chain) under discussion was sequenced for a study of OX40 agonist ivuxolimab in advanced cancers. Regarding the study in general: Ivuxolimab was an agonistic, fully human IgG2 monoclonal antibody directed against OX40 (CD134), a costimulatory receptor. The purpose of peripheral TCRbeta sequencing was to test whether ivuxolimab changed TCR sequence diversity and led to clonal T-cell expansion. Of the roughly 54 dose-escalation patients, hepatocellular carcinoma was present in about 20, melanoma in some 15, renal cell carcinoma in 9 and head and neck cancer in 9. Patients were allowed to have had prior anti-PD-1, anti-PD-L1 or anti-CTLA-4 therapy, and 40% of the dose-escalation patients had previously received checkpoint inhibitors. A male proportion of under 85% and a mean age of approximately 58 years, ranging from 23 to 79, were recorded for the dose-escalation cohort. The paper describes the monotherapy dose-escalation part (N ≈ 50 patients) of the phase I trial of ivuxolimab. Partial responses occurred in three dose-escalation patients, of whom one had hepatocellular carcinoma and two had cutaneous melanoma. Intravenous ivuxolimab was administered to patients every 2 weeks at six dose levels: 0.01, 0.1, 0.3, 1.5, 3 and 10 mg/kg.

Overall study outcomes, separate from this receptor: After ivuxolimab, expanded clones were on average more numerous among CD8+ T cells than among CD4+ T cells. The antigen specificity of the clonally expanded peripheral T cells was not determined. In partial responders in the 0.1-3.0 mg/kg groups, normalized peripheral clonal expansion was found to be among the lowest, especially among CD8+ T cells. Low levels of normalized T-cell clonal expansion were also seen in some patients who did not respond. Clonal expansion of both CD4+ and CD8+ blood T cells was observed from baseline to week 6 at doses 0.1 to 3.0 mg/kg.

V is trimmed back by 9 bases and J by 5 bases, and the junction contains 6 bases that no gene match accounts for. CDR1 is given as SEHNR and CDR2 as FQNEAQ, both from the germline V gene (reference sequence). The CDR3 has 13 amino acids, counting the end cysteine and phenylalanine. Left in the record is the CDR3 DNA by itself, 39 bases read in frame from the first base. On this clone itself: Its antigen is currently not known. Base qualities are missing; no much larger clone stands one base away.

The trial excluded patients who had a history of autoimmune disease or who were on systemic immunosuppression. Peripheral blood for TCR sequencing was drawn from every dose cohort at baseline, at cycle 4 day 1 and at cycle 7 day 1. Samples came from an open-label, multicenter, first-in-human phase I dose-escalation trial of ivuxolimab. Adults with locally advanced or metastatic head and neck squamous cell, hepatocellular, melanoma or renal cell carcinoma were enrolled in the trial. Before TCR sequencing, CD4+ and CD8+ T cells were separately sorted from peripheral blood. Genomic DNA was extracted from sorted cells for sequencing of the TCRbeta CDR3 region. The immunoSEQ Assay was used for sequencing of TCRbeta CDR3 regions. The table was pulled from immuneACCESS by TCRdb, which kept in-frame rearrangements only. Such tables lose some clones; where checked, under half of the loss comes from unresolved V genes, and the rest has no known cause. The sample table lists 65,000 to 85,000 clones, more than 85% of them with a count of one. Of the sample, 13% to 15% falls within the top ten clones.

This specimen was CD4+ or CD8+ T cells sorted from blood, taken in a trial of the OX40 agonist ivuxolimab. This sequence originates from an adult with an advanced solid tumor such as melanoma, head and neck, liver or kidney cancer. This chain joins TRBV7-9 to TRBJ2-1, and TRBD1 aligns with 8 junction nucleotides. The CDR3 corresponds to CARGDRGNNEQFF. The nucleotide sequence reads TGTGCCAGAGGAGACAGGGGTAACAATGAGCAGTTCTTC.